The clone carrying this T cell receptor beta chain was seen many times. These data are taken from a study of neurological immune-mediated disorders. The authors made cDNA by 5'RACE with 10-nucleotide random UMIs. TCRdb re-called the 5' RACE reads through MiXCR, storing one row per CDR3 protein. The sample has 95,000 to 150,000 distinct CDR3 sequences, roughly 3.4% seen once. The CDR3 spans 13 residues. V lost 5 bases to trimming and J lost 4 bases, with 11 bases between them. The germline V gene encodes CDR1 SGHAT and CDR2 FQNNGV. Sample: PBMCs. This TCR was sampled from a woman aged 25-40 years with multiple sclerosis. The chain combines TRBV11-2 with TRBJ1-2; TRBD1 might be the D (5 bases). CDR3 bases: TGTGCCAGCAGCACCACAGGAGTCTATGGCTACACCTTC. It is translated as CASSTTGVYGYTF.